A selection of T cell receptor beta chains follows, all from one sample in a study of blood T cell repertoires in COVID-19. TCRdb's table, derived via immunoSEQ multiplex PCR, lists solely in-frame clones and lacks some. There are 150,000 to 200,000 clones in the sample; 70% to 85% occur only once, and around 16% lies in the top ten. Sequenced sample: PBMCs or T cells enriched from blood (not recorded which). These receptors originate from a woman aged 50 to 60 who had recovered from COVID-19. CDR3s include the opening cysteine and the closing phenylalanine or tryptophan. A D gene is named only where the DNA matches it firmly. Clone size appears in some rows only: once, few, many, or a class for an expanded clone.

TRBJ1-2,.,.,TRBV29-1,TGCAGCGTTGGGGCGGGGTATGGCTACACCTTC,CSVGAGYGYTF
TRBJ2-7,.,.,TRBV19,TGTGCCAGTGGAGGGGGAGGGCTAGTCAACGAGCAGTACTTC,CASGGGGLVNEQYF
TRBJ1-2,TRBD1,few,TRBV10-3,TGTGCCACCCGTCCCACGGGACAGGCTAACTATGGCTACACCTTC,CATRPTGQANYGYTF
TRBJ2-7,TRBD2,once,TRBV7-2,TGTGCCAGCAGCTTAGTGTTAGCGGGAGGGCCGGTCTTC,CASSLVLAGGPVF
TRBJ1-2,.,few,TRBV11-2,TGTGCCAGCATCGCGGATGGCTACACCTTC,CASIADGYTF
TRBJ1-1,.,.,TRBV2,TGTGCCAGCAGCGTCAGTAACACTGAAGCTTTCTTT,CASSVSNTEAFF
TRBJ1-1,.,.,TRBV18,TGTGCCAGCTCACCAAAGCAGGGCGGGGACACTGAAGCTTTCTTT,CASSPKQGGDTEAFF
TRBJ1-5,.,.,TRBV2,TGTGCCAGCAGTGAAGAACGGGGGGGGAATCAGCCCCAGCATTTT,CASSEERGGNQPQHF
TRBJ1-2,.,once,TRBV13,TGTGCCAGCAGCTTTCAGGGTTCTGACTATGGCTACACCTTC,CASSFQGSDYGYTF
TRBJ2-1,TRBD2,.,TRBV7-6,TGTGCCAGCCGCCGGGAGGGAGGGGAGGTGGAGCAGTTCTTC,CASRREGGEVEQFF
TRBJ1-1,.,.,TRBV7-2,TGTGCCAGCAGCTTATCAGGGCTAGGTGGGAACACTGAAGCTTTCTTT,CASSLSGLGGNTEAFF
TRBJ1-2,.,few,TRBV2,TGTGCCAGCAGTCTGACAGAAAGCTATGGCTACACCTTC,CASSLTESYGYTF
TRBJ2-1,TRBD2,.,TRBV9,TGTGCCAGCAGCGTGAGCGGGACCGACAATGAGCAGTTCTTC,CASSVSGTDNEQFF
TRBJ1-2,.,once,TRBV4-2,TGTGCCAGCAGCCAAGATAGAGACACCCCCTATGGCTACACCTTC,CASSQDRDTPYGYTF
TRBJ1-5,.,.,TRBV10-3,TGTGCCATCAGTGAAGAGGGAGGCCAGCCCCAGCATTTT,CAISEEGGQPQHF
TRBJ1-6,TRBD1,.,TRBV10-3,TGTGCCATCAGTGACCCGGACAGGTTCAATTCACCCCTCCACTTT,CAISDPDRFNSPLHF
TRBJ2-3,TRBD2,.,TRBV18,TGTGCCAGCTCACCTCGATTGGGGGGGACTAGCGCAGATACGCAGTATTTT,CASSPRLGGTSADTQYF
TRBJ2-1,TRBD2,.,TRBV28,TGTGCCAGCACCGTGGGACTAGCGGGATTGAGCTCCTACAATGAGCAGTTCTTC,CASTVGLAGLSSYNEQFF
TRBJ2-7,TRBD2,once,TRBV29-1,TGCAGCGTTGAAATTGGACTAGCGGGAGGAGGCGACGAGCAGTACTTC,CSVEIGLAGGGDEQYF
TRBJ2-7,TRBD2,.,TRBV7-2,TGTGCCAGCAGCTCTCAGCGGGAGAAAGTTCACGAGCAGTACTTC,CASSSQREKVHEQYF
TRBJ1-1,TRBD1,.,TRBV29-1,TGCAGCGTGGACTCGGGACAGGTGAACACTGAAGCTTTCTTT,CSVDSGQVNTEAFF
TRBJ2-1,.,.,TRBV4-2,TGTGCCAGCAGCCTTTACAGGGATTCGGGCAATGAGCAGTTCTTC,CASSLYRDSGNEQFF
TRBJ1-2,TRBD1,.,TRBV5-4,TGTGCCAGCAGCTTGGGGAAGGACAGGGTGGGCTACACCTTC,CASSLGKDRVGYTF
TRBJ2-7,.,once,TRBV6-5,TGTGCCAGCAGTTGGGGGCTAGCCCTCGAGCAGTACTTC,CASSWGLALEQYF
TRBJ1-2,TRBD1,.,TRBV5-4,TGTGCCAGCAGCTCAGGGGGACAGGTTAACTATGGCTACACCTTC,CASSSGGQVNYGYTF
TRBJ2-2,.,.,TRBV19,TGTGCCAGTAGTATTTTACAGAACACCGGGGAGCTGTTTTTT,CASSILQNTGELFF
TRBJ2-1,.,.,TRBV5-1,TGCGCCAGCAGTCCGAGCGGAGGTGCCTACAATGAGCAGTTCTTC,CASSPSGGAYNEQFF
TRBJ2-3,.,.,TRBV28,TGTGCCAGCAGTAAACTTAGCAGCACAGATACGCAGTATTTT,CASSKLSSTDTQYF
TRBJ2-7,.,.,TRBV10-3,TGTGCCATCAGCGAGTCAGGAGTGTACGAGCAGTACTTC,CAISESGVYEQYF
TRBJ1-5,.,.,TRBV6-5,TGTGCCAGCAGTACCCAGGGGAGAATTGATCAGCCCCAGCATTTT,CASSTQGRIDQPQHF
TRBJ2-1,.,once,TRBV5-1,TGCGCCAGCAGCTTAACAAACGGAGACCCCTTTTACGATGAGCAGTTCTTC,CASSLTNGDPFYDEQFF
TRBJ2-1,.,.,TRBV2,TGTGCCAGCAGTGAAACGACCGGCGGCTCCTACAATGAGCAGTTCTTC,CASSETTGGSYNEQFF
TRBJ2-3,TRBD2,.,TRBV28,TGTGCCAGCAGTTCGCCCGGGGGGTTAAGCACAGATACGCAGTATTTT,CASSSPGGLSTDTQYF
TRBJ1-2,TRBD1,.,TRBV28,TGTGCCAGCAGTAACAGGGGGCGAAGCTATGGCTACACCTTC,CASSNRGRSYGYTF
TRBJ2-7,TRBD1,.,TRBV4-1,TGCGCCAGCAGCCAACCAGTAGGACAGGGGGTGACACCCTCCTACGAGCAGTACTTC,CASSQPVGQGVTPSYEQYF
TRBJ1-2,TRBD1,few,TRBV12-3/TRBV12-4,TGTGCCAGCAGTTTTCAGGGGGCGGGTGGCTACACCTTC,CASSFQGAGGYTF
TRBJ1-2,.,.,TRBV11-2,TGTGCCAGCAGCTTATTCGGGAGCGGGGACTATGGCTACACCTTC,CASSLFGSGDYGYTF
TRBJ2-7,TRBD2,.,TRBV28,TGTGCCAGCAGTCCCCCGGGACTAGCGGCGTACGAGCAGTACTTC,CASSPPGLAAYEQYF
TRBJ2-5,.,.,TRBV7-9,TGTGCCAGCAGCTCCGGGAACCAAGAGACCCAGTACTTC,CASSSGNQETQYF
TRBJ2-2,.,.,TRBV4-1,TGCGCCAGCAGCCACACAGGGCGGGGGACTATCACCGGGGAGCTGTTTTTT,CASSHTGRGTITGELFF
TRBJ1-5,.,.,TRBV19,TGTGCCAGTAGTGGGGGGGGCACAAGCAATCAGCCCCAGCATTTT,CASSGGGTSNQPQHF